This TCR beta chain was sequenced for a study of chemoradiotherapy in HPV16-positive cancers. Sequenced by immunoSEQ multiplex PCR; TCRdb stores in-frame clones only, minus some. The sample yields roughly 23,000 clones, over 85% seen once. The V gene's germline CDR1 is LNHDA and CDR2 SQIVND (reference sequence). CDR3 length: 15 residues. The trim removed 4 bases at V and 11 bases at J, leaving 12 bases unmatched. The chain is built from TRBV19 and TRBJ2-3; 10 nucleotides agree with TRBD1. This TCR came from a human donor with HPV-associated anogenital cancer. The material sequenced was blood, taken from a patient who underwent chemoradiotherapy. The CDR3 loop is CASSRGGDRGLKQYF. The CDR3 nucleotides are TGTGCCAGTAGTAGGGGGGGGGACAGGGGTTTAAAGCAGTATTTT.